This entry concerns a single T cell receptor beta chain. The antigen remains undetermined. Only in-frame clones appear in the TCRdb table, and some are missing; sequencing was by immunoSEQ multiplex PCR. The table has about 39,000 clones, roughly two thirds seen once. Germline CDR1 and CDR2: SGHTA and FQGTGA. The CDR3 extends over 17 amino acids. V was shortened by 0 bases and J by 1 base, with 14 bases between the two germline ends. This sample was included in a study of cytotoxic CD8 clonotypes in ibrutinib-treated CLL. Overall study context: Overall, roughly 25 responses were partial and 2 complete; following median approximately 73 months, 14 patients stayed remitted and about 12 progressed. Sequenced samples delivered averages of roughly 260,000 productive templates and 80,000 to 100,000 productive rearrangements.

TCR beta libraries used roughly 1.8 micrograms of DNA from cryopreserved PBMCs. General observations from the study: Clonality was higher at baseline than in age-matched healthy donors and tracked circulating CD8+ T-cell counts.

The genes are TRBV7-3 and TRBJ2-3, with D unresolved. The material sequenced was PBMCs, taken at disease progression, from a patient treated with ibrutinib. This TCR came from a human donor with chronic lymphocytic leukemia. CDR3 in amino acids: CASSLTGSNLGTDTQYF. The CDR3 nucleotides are TGTGCCAGCAGCTTAACAGGGTCCAACCTGGGCACAGATACGCAGTATTTT.